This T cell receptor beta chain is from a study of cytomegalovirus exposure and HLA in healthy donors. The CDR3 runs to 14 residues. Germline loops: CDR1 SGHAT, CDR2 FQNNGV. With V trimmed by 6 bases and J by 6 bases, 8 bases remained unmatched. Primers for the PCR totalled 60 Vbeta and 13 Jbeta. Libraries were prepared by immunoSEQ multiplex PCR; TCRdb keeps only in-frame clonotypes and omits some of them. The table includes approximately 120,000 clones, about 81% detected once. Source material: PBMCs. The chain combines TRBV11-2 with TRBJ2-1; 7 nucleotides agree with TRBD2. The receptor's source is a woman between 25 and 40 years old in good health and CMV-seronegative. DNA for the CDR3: TGTGCCAGCAGGAGGACTAGTGAGGGCAATGAGCAGTTCTTC. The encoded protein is CASRRTSEGNEQFF.